The T cell receptor (beta chain) described here comes from a study of T cell responses to AZD1222 COVID-19 vaccine. Broader study findings: Vaccine-associated CD4 TCRs ranged over spike, dominating at 160-218 and 743-854. Baseline serostatus was positive in only a handful of AZD1222 recipients.

This clone was counted only a few times. Its antigen is not identified. Germline CDR1 and CDR2: WSHSY and SAAADI. Trimming removed 6 bases from V and 6 bases from J; junction bases left unmatched: 9. The CDR3 runs 15 residues. Profiled with immunoSEQ multiplex PCR; TCRdb holds only in-frame clones, not every one. The sample shows more than 90,000 clones, approximately 87% of them seen only once. The sequencing used peripheral blood, collected 28 days after the second AZD1222 dose. This clonotype was obtained from an adult who received the AZD1222 COVID-19 vaccine. The rearrangement joins TRBV10-2 to TRBJ2-2; TRBD1 matches 8 bases. The CDR3 DNA reads as TGCGCCAGCAGGGTGACAGGGGATTTCGCCGGGGAGCTGTTTTTT. It encodes CASRVTGDFAGELFF.